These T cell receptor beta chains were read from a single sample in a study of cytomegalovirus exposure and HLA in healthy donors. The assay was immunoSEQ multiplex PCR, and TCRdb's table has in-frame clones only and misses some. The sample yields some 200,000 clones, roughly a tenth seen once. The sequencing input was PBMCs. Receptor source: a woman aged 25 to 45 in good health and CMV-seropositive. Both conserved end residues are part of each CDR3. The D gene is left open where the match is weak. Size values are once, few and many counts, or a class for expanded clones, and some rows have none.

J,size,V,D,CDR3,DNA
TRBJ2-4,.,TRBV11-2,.,CASSVGTSIAKNIQYF,TGTGCCAGCAGCGTGGGGACTTCTATAGCCAAAAACATTCAGTACTTC
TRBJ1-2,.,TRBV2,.,CASGEYGYTF,TGTGCCAGCGGGGAGTACGGCTACACCTTC
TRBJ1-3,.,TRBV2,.,CASSENRVGGNTIYF,TGTGCCAGCAGTGAAAACAGGGTCGGTGGAAACACCATATATTTT
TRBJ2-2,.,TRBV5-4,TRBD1,CASSLSSTQGAGELFF,TGTGCCAGCAGCTTGTCATCCACCCAGGGGGCCGGGGAGCTGTTTTTT
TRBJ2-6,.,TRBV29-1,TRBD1,CSVVQGAGANVLTF,TGCAGCGTTGTACAGGGGGCTGGGGCCAACGTCCTGACTTTC
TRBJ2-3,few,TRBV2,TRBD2,CASRTGPSPSGVYF,TGTGCCAGCAGGACCGGCCCCTCTCCTAGCGGAGTGTATTTT
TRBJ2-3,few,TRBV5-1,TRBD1,CASSPRQGADTQYF,TGCGCCAGCAGCCCCCGACAGGGCGCAGATACGCAGTATTTT
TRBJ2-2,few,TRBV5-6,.,CASSLRGWGNTGELFF,TGTGCCAGCAGCCTTCGGGGGTGGGGGAACACCGGGGAGCTGTTTTTT
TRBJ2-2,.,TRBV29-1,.,CSVLPGRNTGELFF,TGCAGCGTCCTCCCGGGAAGAAACACCGGGGAGCTGTTTTTT
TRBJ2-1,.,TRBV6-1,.,CASSEIGRASYNEQFF,TGTGCCAGCAGTGAAATCGGCAGGGCATCCTACAATGAGCAGTTCTTC
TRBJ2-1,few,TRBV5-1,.,CASSLGGVSYNEQFF,TGCGCCAGCAGCTTGGGCGGGGTTTCCTACAATGAGCAGTTCTTC
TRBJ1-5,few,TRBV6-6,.,CASSSREGDQPQHF,TGTGCCAGCAGTTCCCGGGAGGGGGATCAGCCCCAGCATTTT
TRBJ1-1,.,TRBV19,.,CASKEIAATEAFF,TGTGCCAGTAAGGAGATAGCGGCCACTGAAGCCTTCTTT